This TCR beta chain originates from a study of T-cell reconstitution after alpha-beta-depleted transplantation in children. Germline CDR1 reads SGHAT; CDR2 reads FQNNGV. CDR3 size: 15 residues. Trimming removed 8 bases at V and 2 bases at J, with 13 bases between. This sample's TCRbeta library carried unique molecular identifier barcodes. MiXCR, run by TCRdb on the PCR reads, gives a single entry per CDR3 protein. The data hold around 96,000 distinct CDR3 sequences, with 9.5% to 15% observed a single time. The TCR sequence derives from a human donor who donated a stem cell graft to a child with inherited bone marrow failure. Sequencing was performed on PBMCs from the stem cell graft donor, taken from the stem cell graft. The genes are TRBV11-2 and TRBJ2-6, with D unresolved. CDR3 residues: CASRHVRAGANVLTF. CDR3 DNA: TGTGCCAGCCGCCATGTAAGGGCTGGGGCCAACGTCCTGACTTTC.